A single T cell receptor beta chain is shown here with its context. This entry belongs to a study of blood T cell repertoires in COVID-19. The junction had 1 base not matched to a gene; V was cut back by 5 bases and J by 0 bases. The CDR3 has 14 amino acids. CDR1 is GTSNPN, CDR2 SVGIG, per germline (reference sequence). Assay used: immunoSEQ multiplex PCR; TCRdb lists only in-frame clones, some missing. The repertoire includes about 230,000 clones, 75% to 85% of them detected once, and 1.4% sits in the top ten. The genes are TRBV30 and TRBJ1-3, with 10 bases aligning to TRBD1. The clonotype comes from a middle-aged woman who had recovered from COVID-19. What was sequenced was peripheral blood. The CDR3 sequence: CAWGTGDSGNTIYF. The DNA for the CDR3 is TGTGCCTGGGGGACAGGGGACTCTGGAAACACCATATATTTT.